This T cell receptor beta chain appears in the sequencing data of a study of vaccination and CD4 T cells after COVID-19. The wider study: Convalescent patients gave post-COVID blood a median approximately 100 days post-diagnosis, range 35 to 161.

Cultured CD4+ T-cell DNA underwent Oncomine TCR Beta short-read sequencing. Cultured CD4+ T cells were the source of extracted genomic DNA. Each CDR3 protein is one row after TCRdb ran MiXCR on the PCR reads. The sample comprises about 10,000 distinct CDR3 sequences, 55% to 75% of which are singletons, and 37% rests with the top ten. The germline V gene has CDR1 SEHNR and CDR2 FQNEAQ (reference sequence). The CDR3 is 12 residues long. The V and J ends lost 6 bases and 5 bases respectively, with 10 bases between them. General study results and limits: Post-infection sampling omitted early timepoints and covered relatively few convalescent patients.

Treatment here: approximately nine-day PBMC culture with coronavirus spike peptide pools or control peptides (ViraFEST assay). About this clonotype itself: As yet, its antigen is unknown.

The material sequenced was CD4+ T cells from blood, cultured in vitro. V is TRBV7-9 and J is TRBJ1-1; D uncertain. This receptor was obtained from a human donor who had recovered from COVID-19. The CDR3 DNA reads TGTGCCAGCAGGGTTTTGGGGACTGAAGCTTTCTTT. It is translated as CASRVLGTEAFF.